This T cell receptor (beta chain) appears in the sequencing data of a study of beta chain features in type 1 diabetes. Overall study context: Examination spanned approximately 110 million sorted cells from all samples. Regarding the study as a whole: Shorter templates may be favored by PCR, equally so in patients and controls. Comparison showed that naive, central memory and Treg TCRB repertoires appeared more similar among patients than among healthy donors.

Reverse transcribing all isolated RNA meant expressed TCRB transcripts were sequenced. Average read counts of stem cell-like memory T cell samples were about 1.01 million. TCRdb keeps only in-frame clones here, not all; method: immunoSEQ multiplex PCR. The sample includes about 15,000 clones, less than 50% of them seen just once. Between the trimmed V and J ends, which lost 0 bases and 7 bases, there was a span of 15 bases. This CDR3 has 15 residues. The germline gives CDR1 MNHNY, CDR2 SVGAGI (reference sequence). This clone was observed a few times. The target antigen is unknown. V gene TRBV6-6 combines with J gene TRBJ1-2, with a possible D match to TRBD1 (5 bases). The specimen sequenced was stem cell memory CD4+ T cells from blood. This TCR was sampled from a woman aged 35 to 49 in good health. CDR3 sequence reads: CASSYSVGALFGYTF. The CDR3 DNA reads as TGTGCCAGCAGTTACTCGGTAGGGGCCCTGTTTGGCTACACCTTC.